A single T cell receptor beta chain is shown here with its context. Its specificity is unknown. Healthy bone marrow donors made up the cohort. The data derive from a study of cytomegalovirus exposure and HLA in healthy donors. Regarding the study as a whole: The authors excluded some V segments, including TRBV6-2 and TRBV6-3, as indistinguishable. One variant, a missense change in DCLRE1C, was linked in a later analysis to TCR beta V- and J-gene trimming.

PCR used 60 Vbeta primers and 13 Jbeta primers. In the original workflow: It was a later analysis that counted roughly 79 million unique TCR beta chains, of which some 10 million were shared. Libraries were prepared by immunoSEQ multiplex PCR; TCRdb keeps only in-frame clonotypes and omits some of them. The V and J calls and clone size were taken over from that table, and D and trimming were inferred from the DNA. The sample lists roughly 120,000 clones, roughly 80% seen once, with 1% to 1.5% in the top ten. The CDR3 spans 15 residues. The ends were cut back, 1 base at V and 8 bases at J, with 14 bases in the middle. The germline gives CDR1 SGHTA, CDR2 FQGNSA.

The sample was PBMCs. The V and J genes are TRBV7-2 and TRBJ1-4; possibly TRBD1 for D (5 bases). The receptor was derived from a woman in her 30s in good health and CMV-seronegative. CDR3 amino acids: CASSLEGRGGEKLFF. CDR3 nucleotides: TGTGCCAGCAGCTTAGAGGGGAGGGGTGGGGAAAAACTGTTTTTT.